The subject of this entry is one T cell receptor beta chain. The antigen is unknown. These data originate in a study of T cells after posttransplantation cyclophosphamide. Repertoires were generated with immunoSEQ multiplex PCR, while TCRdb's copy carries only in-frame clones and drops some. The table lists tens of thousands of clones, less than 98% of them singletons. The germline V and J ends were trimmed by 4 bases and 4 bases, with 16 bases remaining between them. From germline, CDR1 is MNHEY and CDR2 SMNVEV (reference sequence). The CDR3 sequence is 15 residues long. Cells defined as naive were viable CD3+CD4+ or CD3+CD8+ and CCR7+CD45RA+CD45RO-CD95-CD27+CD28+. On the day of bone marrow donation, the related graft donor provided peripheral blood. Regarding the study as a whole: After PTCy, TRB diversity resembled that of CNI/methotrexate controls. TRB overlap between skin or GI tissue T cells and blood was limited. Later blood repertoires were often dominated by clones from the donor CD8+ memory compartment.

The genes are TRBV27 and TRBJ1-1; possibly TRBD1 for D (6 bases). This receptor was identified in a man between 50 and 59 years old in good health, CMV-negative, and a related stem cell transplant donor. Sequenced input: naive CD4+ T cells sorted from PBMCs. CDR3 amino acids: CASSSVETGRTEAFF. The CDR3 nucleotides read TGTGCCAGCAGTTCCGTGGAAACAGGGCGCACTGAAGCTTTCTTT.